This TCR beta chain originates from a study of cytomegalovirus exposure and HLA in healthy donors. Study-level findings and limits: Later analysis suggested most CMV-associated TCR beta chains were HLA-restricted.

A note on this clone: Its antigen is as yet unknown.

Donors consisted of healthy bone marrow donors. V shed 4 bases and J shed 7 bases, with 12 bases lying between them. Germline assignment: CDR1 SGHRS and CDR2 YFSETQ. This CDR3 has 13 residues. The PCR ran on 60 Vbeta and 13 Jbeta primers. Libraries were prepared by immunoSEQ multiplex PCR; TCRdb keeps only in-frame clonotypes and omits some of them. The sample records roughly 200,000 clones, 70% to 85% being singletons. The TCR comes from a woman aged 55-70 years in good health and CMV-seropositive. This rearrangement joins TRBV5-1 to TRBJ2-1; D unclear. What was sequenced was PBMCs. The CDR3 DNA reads TGCGCCAGCAGCCTAACTATTCGGAATGAGCAGTTCTTC. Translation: CASSLTIRNEQFF.